These T cell receptor beta chains were read from a single sample in a study of blood T cell repertoires in COVID-19. Profiled with immunoSEQ multiplex PCR; TCRdb holds only in-frame clones, not every one. The sample contains 90,000 or so clones, approximately 89% of which appear only once. Sequencing was performed on peripheral blood. These receptors were obtained from a man aged 60 to 75 with acute or convalescent COVID-19. Both conserved end residues are part of each CDR3. The D gene is left open where the match is weak. For some rows the clone size is stated as once, few or many, or as a class when expanded; others skip it.

CDR3aa	CDR3nt	d_gene	abundance	v_gene	j_gene
CASSLVLGPPEAFF	TGTGCCAGCAGCTTGGTTCTGGGCCCCCCCGAAGCTTTCTTT	-	-	TRBV5-5	TRBJ1-1
CASSQDGEGGQPQHF	TGTGCCAGCAGCCAAGATGGGGAGGGAGGGCAGCCCCAGCATTTT	-	-	TRBV3-1/TRBV3-2	TRBJ1-5
CASSLWRDEQYF	TGTGCCAGCAGTTTATGGAGAGACGAGCAGTACTTC	-	once	TRBV12-3/TRBV12-4	TRBJ2-7
CASSQDSGRAETQYF	TGTGCCAGCAGCCAAGATTCCGGCAGGGCGGAGACCCAGTACTTC	-	once	TRBV3-1/TRBV3-2	TRBJ2-5
CASSPSYSSYGYTF	TGTGCCAGTAGTCCCTCGTACTCTAGCTATGGCTACACCTTC	-	-	TRBV19	TRBJ1-2
CASSSAGGYNGGDEQYF	TGCGCCAGCAGCTCAGCGGGAGGGTATAATGGTGGCGACGAGCAGTACTTC	TRBD2	few	TRBV5-1	TRBJ2-7
CASSPPRGQETQYF	TGTGCCAGCTCACCACCCCGGGGTCAAGAGACCCAGTACTTC	-	-	TRBV18	TRBJ2-5
CASSLDSDFTDTQYF	TGTGCCAGCAGCTTGGACTCCGATTTCACAGATACGCAGTATTTT	-	-	TRBV5-4	TRBJ2-3
CASSQVGRGLNNEKLFF	TGCGCCAGCAGCCAAGTAGGCAGGGGGCTCAATAATGAAAAACTGTTTTTT	TRBD1	-	TRBV4-1	TRBJ1-4
CASSQEGAGPSNLFFYNEQFF	TGTGCCAGCAGCCAAGAAGGTGCGGGTCCCTCGAACCTCTTCTTTTACAATGAGCAGTTCTTC	-	-	TRBV14	TRBJ2-1
CASSPTGPTYEQYF	TGTGCCAGCAGCCCCACAGGGCCAACCTACGAGCAGTACTTC	-	-	TRBV5-4	TRBJ2-7
CASSLRPGQTYEQYF	TGTGCCAGCAGCCTGAGACCGGGACAGACTTACGAGCAGTACTTC	TRBD1	-	TRBV3-1/TRBV3-2	TRBJ2-7
CASGLGQGSSTDTQYF	TGTGCTAGTGGTTTGGGCCAGGGGTCTAGCACAGATACGCAGTATTTT	-	-	TRBV12-5	TRBJ2-3
CASSLGGSVDEQYF	TGTGCCAGCAGTTTAGGGGGCTCGGTTGACGAGCAGTACTTC	TRBD1	-	TRBV6-5	TRBJ2-7
CASSPANYGYTF	TGTGCCAGCAGCCCAGCTAACTATGGCTACACCTTC	-	once	TRBV9	TRBJ1-2
CASSEFSTNEKLFF	TGTGCCAGCAGTGAATTCAGTACTAATGAAAAACTGTTTTTT	-	-	TRBV6-1	TRBJ1-4
CASSLGQGGEKLFF	TGCGCCAGCAGCTTGGGACAGGGTGGTGAAAAACTGTTTTTT	TRBD1	-	TRBV5-1	TRBJ1-4
CASSSRWTRVQETQYF	TGTGCCAGCAGTTCCCGCTGGACTAGAGTTCAAGAGACCCAGTACTTC	TRBD2	-	TRBV5-5	TRBJ2-5
CASSYSIRGQTEAFF	TGTGCCAGCAGTTACTCGATAAGGGGGCAGACTGAAGCTTTCTTT	TRBD1	-	TRBV6-5	TRBJ1-1
CASSPPRGVSSNGELFF	TGTGCCAGCAGTCCCCCGCGGGGGGTATCCTCCAACGGGGAGCTGTTTTTT	TRBD2	-	TRBV6-6	TRBJ2-2
CASSPSRGGLETQYF	TGTGCCAGCAGCCCGTCTCGGGGGGGCCTGGAGACCCAGTACTTC	TRBD2	-	TRBV11-2	TRBJ2-5
CASKPDSLGQETQYF	TGTGCCAGCAAACCCGACAGCCTGGGCCAAGAGACCCAGTACTTC	-	-	TRBV6-5	TRBJ2-5
CASSPDIANTEAFF	TGTGCCAGTAGCCCGGACATCGCCAACACTGAAGCTTTCTTT	-	-	TRBV19	TRBJ1-1
CASSRDRDLGGELFF	TGTGCCAGCAGCAGGGACAGGGATTTGGGCGGGGAGCTGTTTTTT	TRBD1	-	TRBV11-3	TRBJ2-2
CASSVNRGPSYEQYF	TGTGCCAGCAGCGTAAACAGGGGCCCTTCCTACGAGCAGTACTTC	TRBD1	-	TRBV5-4	TRBJ2-7
CASSLHTGGDLSYTF	TGTGCCAGCAGTTTACATACAGGGGGCGACCTGAGTTACACCTTC	TRBD1	-	TRBV27	TRBJ1-2
CASSTRVLIKFYGYTF	TGTGCCAGCAGTACCCGGGTCCTTATAAAATTCTATGGCTACACCTTC	-	-	TRBV6-7	TRBJ1-2
CASSYSSIEAFF	TGTGCCAGCAGTTACTCGAGTATTGAAGCTTTCTTT	-	-	TRBV6-2/TRBV6-3	TRBJ1-1
CSLGQSTDTQYF	TGCAGCCTGGGACAGAGCACAGATACGCAGTATTTT	TRBD1	-	TRBV29-1	TRBJ2-3
CATSVSPGQGARSNEQFF	TGTGCCACCAGTGTTTCCCCGGGACAGGGGGCGCGATCCAATGAGCAGTTCTTC	TRBD1	-	TRBV24-1	TRBJ2-1
CASSIGTGSYNEQFF	TGTGCCAGTAGTATAGGGACAGGGTCCTACAATGAGCAGTTCTTC	TRBD1	-	TRBV19	TRBJ2-1
CASSFLTSGRYNEQFF	TGTGCCAGCAGCTTCCTTACTAGCGGGAGGTACAATGAGCAGTTCTTC	TRBD2	-	TRBV7-8	TRBJ2-1
CASSRDRGSYNEQFF	TGTGCCAGCAGCCGGGACAGAGGCTCCTACAATGAGCAGTTCTTC	TRBD1	-	TRBV14	TRBJ2-1
CASSLGTRGETQYF	TGCGCCAGCAGCCTCGGGACTCGAGGGGAGACCCAGTACTTC	-	-	TRBV5-1	TRBJ2-5
CASSRFRDSMNTEAFF	TGTGCCAGCAGCCGATTTCGGGATTCCATGAACACTGAAGCTTTCTTT	-	-	TRBV14	TRBJ1-1
CASFLEAGPQETQYF	TGTGCCAGTTTCCTCGAAGCGGGTCCCCAAGAGACCCAGTACTTC	-	-	TRBV6-5	TRBJ2-5
CASSNVGQNEKLFF	TGTGCCAGCAGCAACGTGGGACAGAATGAAAAACTGTTTTTT	TRBD1	-	TRBV7-9	TRBJ1-4
CASSRGLAGHNEQFF	TGCGCCAGCAGCCGGGGACTAGCGGGGCACAATGAGCAGTTCTTC	TRBD2	-	TRBV5-1	TRBJ2-1
CAWSKGDEKLFF	TGTGCCTGGAGTAAGGGAGATGAAAAACTGTTTTTT	-	-	TRBV30	TRBJ1-4
CASSQDLGPYEQYF	TGTGCCAGCAGCCAAGATCTCGGTCCCTACGAGCAGTACTTC	-	-	TRBV4-2	TRBJ2-7
CASSHTSGGITDTQYF	TGTGCCAGCAGTCATACTAGCGGGGGAATCACAGATACGCAGTATTTT	TRBD2	-	TRBV7-9	TRBJ2-3
CASTQGNRGTGELFF	TGTGCCAGTACACAGGGGAACCGTGGCACCGGGGAGCTGTTTTTT	TRBD1	-	TRBV19	TRBJ2-2
CASYPTAGGQPQHF	TGTGCCTCCTACCCCACCGCCGGCGGTCAGCCCCAGCATTTT	-	-	TRBV6-5	TRBJ1-5
CASSVPGLAGEETQYF	TGTGCCAGCAGCGTACCGGGACTAGCGGGAGAGGAGACCCAGTACTTC	TRBD2	-	TRBV9	TRBJ2-5
CASSPRQGPSYEQYF	TGTGCCAGCTCACCACGGCAGGGGCCATCCTACGAGCAGTACTTC	-	once	TRBV18	TRBJ2-7
CASSWRAQETQYF	TGTGCCAGCAGTTGGCGGGCTCAAGAGACCCAGTACTTC	-	once	TRBV27	TRBJ2-5